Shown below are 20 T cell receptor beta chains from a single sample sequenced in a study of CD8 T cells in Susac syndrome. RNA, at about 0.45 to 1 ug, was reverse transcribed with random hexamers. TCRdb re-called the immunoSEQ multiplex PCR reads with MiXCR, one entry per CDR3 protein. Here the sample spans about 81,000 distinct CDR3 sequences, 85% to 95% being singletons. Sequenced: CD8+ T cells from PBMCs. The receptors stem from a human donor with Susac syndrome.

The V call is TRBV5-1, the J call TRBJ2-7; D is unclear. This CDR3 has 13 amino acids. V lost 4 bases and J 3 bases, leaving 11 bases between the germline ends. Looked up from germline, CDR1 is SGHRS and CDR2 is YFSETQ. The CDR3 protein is CASSPPVSYEQYF. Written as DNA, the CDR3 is TGCGCCAGCAGCCCCCCGGTAAGCTACGAGCAGTACTTC. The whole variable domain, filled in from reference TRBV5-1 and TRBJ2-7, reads KAGVTQTPRYLIKTRGQQVTLSCSPISGHRSVSWYQQTPGQGLQFLFEYFSETQRNKGNFPGRFSGRQFSNSRSEMNVSTLELGDSALYLCASSPPVSYEQYFGPGTRLTVT.

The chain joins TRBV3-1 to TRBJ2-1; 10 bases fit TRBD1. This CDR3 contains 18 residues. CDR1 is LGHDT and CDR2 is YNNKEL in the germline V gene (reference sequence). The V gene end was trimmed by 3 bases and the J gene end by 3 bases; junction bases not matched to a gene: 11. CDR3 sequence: CASSQLSSDRGDYNEQFF. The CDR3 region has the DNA TGTGCCAGCAGCCAGCTATCTTCGGACAGGGGGGACTACAATGAGCAGTTCTTC.

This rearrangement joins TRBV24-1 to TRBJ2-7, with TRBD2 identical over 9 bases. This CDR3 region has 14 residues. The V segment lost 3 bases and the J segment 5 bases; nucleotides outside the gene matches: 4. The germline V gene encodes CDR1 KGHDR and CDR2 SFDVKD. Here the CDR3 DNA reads TGTGCCACCAGTGATGTGAAGCGGGAGGACGAGCAGTACTTC. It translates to CATSDVKREDEQYF.

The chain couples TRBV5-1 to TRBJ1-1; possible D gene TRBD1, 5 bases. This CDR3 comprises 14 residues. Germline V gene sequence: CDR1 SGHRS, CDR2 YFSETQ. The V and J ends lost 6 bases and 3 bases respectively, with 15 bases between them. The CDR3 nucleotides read TGCGCCAGCAAGAGAGCGACAGTCCACACTGAAGCTTTCTTT. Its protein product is CASKRATVHTEAFF.

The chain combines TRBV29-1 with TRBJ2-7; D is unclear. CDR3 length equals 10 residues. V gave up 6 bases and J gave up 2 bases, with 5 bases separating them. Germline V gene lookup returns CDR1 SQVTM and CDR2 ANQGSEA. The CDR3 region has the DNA TGCAGCGTGATTACCTACGAGCAGTACTTC. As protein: CSVITYEQYF.

The CDR3: CAISDTGETYNEQFF. The CDR3, as DNA: TGTGCCATCAGTGATACAGGGGAGACCTACAATGAGCAGTTCTTC. The rearrangement joins TRBV10-3 to TRBJ2-1, with TRBD1 identical over 7 bases. The V and J ends lost 3 bases and 2 bases, in that order; junction bases with no gene match: 4. The CDR3 contains 15 residues. Germline V CDR1 and CDR2: ENHRY, SYGVKD.

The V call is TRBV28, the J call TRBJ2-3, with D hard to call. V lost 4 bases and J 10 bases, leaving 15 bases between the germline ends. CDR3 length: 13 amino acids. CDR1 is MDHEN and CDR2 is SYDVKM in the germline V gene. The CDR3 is CASSSYPTFAQYF. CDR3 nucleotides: TGTGCCAGCAGTTCTTACCCCACCTTCGCGCAGTATTTT.

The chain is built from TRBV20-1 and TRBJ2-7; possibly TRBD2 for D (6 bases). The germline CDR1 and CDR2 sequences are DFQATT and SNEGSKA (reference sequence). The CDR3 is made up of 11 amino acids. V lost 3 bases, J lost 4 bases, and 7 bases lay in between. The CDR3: CSASGSYEQYF. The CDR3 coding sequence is TGCAGTGCTAGCGGGAGTTACGAGCAGTACTTC.

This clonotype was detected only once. In nucleotides, the CDR3 is TGTGCCTGGAGTACTCTTGGGGTCAATGAGCAGTTCTTC. It codes for CAWSTLGVNEQFF. The gene calls are TRBV30 and TRBJ2-1, with D unresolved. V dropped 2 bases and J dropped 6 bases, with 11 bases sitting between them. Germline CDR1 reads GTSNPN; CDR2 reads SVGIG (reference sequence). CDR3 length equals 13 residues.

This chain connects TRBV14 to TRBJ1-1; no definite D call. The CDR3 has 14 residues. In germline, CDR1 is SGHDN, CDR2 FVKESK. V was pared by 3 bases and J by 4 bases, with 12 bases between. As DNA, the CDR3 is TGTGCCAGCAGCCACCTCGGGGATCTCACTGAAGCTTTCTTT. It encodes CASSHLGDLTEAFF.

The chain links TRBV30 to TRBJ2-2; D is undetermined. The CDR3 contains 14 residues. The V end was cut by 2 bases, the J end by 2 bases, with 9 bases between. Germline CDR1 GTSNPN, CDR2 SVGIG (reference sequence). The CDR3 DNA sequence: TGTGCCTGGAGTCCTAATATCAACACCGGGGAGCTGTTTTTT. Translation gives CAWSPNINTGELFF.

The CDR3: CASSFQPSGLETQYF. As DNA, the CDR3 is TGTGCCAGCAGCTTCCAGCCTAGCGGCTTAGAGACCCAGTACTTC. V and J are TRBV7-8 and TRBJ2-5; 7 bases map to TRBD2. J lost 4 bases, V lost 3 bases, and 8 bases had no gene match. Per the germline V gene, CDR1 is SGHVS and CDR2 is FQNEAQ. This CDR3 is 15 amino acids long.

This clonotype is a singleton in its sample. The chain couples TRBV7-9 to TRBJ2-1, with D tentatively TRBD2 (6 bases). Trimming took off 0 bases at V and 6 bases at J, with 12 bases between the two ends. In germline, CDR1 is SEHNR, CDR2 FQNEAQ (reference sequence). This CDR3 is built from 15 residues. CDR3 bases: TGTGCCAGCAGCTTAGCCGGAGAGGAGGGCAATGAGCAGTTCTTC. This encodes CASSLAGEEGNEQFF.

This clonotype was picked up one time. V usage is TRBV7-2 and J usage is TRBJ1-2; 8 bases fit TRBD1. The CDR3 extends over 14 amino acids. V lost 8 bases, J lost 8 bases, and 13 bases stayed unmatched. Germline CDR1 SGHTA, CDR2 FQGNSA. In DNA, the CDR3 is TGTGCCAGCGGATCCGGGACAGGTAGTAACGGCTACACCTTC. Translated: CASGSGTGSNGYTF.

The CDR3 loop is CASSLAFSGIQYF. In DNA, the CDR3 is TGTGCCAGCAGTTTGGCGTTCAGCGGTATTCAGTACTTC. The chain recombines TRBV27 with TRBJ2-4; possibly TRBD2 for D (5 bases). This CDR3 has 13 residues. V lost 3 bases and J 10 bases, leaving 13 bases between the germline ends. Germline CDR1 and CDR2: MNHEY and SMNVEV (reference sequence).

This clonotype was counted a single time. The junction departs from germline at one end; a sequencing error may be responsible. Here the CDR3 reads CARAKEPF. In DNA form, the CDR3 reads TGTGCCAGAGCCAAGGAACCCTTC. The chain is built from TRBV19 and TRBJ2-7; unclear D gene. CDR1 and CDR2 (germline): LNHDA, SQIVND (reference sequence). The length of the CDR3 is 8 residues.

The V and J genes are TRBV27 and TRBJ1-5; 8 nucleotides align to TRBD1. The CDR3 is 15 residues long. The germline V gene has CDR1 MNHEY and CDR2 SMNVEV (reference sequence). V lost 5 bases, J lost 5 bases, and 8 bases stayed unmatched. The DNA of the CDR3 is TGTGCCAGCAGTGCCGGACAGGGAGGGCATCAGCCCCAGCATTTT. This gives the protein CASSAGQGGHQPQHF.

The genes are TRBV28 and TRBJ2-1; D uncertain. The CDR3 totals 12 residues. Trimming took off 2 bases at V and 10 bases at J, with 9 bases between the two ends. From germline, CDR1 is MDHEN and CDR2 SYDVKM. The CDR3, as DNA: TGTGCCAGCAGTTTAGCGCAGAACGAGCAGTTCTTC. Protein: CASSLAQNEQFF.

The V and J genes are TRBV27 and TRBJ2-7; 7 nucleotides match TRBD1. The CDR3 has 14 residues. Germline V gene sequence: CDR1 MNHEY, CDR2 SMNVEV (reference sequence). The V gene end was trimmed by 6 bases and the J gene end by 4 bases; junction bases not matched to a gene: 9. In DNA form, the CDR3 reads TGTGCCAGCAGCTCGGGGACAGCCGAATACGAGCAGTACTTC. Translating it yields CASSSGTAEYEQYF.

The CDR3 protein is CASMGEESTEAFF. DNA of the CDR3: TGTGCCAGCATGGGGGAGGAAAGCACTGAAGCTTTCTTT. J is TRBJ1-1 and V is TRBV25-1, with D possibly being TRBD1 (5 bases). V was clipped by 7 bases and J by 4 bases, with 13 bases between them. Germline V CDR1 and CDR2: MGHDK, SYGVNS. The CDR3 length is 13 residues.